This T cell receptor (beta chain) was retrieved from a study of cytomegalovirus exposure and HLA in healthy donors. General study findings and limits: TCR beta sequences numbering around 15,000 were associated with HLA alleles at 0.05 false discovery rate in a later analysis. Across donors, sequencing depth was assumed by presence/absence analyses to be roughly uniform. Per a prior analysis, the majority of TCR beta V segments were productive roughly 87% or roughly 30% of the time. More clonal expansion characterized HLA-associated TCR beta chains than equally common others in a later analysis.

A note on this clone: Its antigen is unidentified.

The CDR3 is 12 residues long. The V end was cut by 4 bases, the J end by 7 bases, with 5 bases between. In germline, CDR1 is SGHTA, CDR2 FQGNSA. The study ran its PCR with 60 Vbeta and 13 Jbeta primers. Data came from immunoSEQ multiplex PCR; TCRdb stores just in-frame clones and leaves some out. The sample holds about 150,000 clones, around 78% seen once. The TCR comes from a woman between 40 and 55 years old in good health and CMV-seronegative. V and J are TRBV7-2 and TRBJ1-6; TRBD1 might be the D (5 bases). Sequenced sample: PBMCs. The CDR3: CASSYRNSPLHF. The CDR3 DNA reads TGTGCCAGCAGCTACAGGAATTCACCCCTCCACTTT. Variable domain in full (rest from reference TRBV7-2 and TRBJ1-6): GAGVSQSPSNKVTEKGKDVELRCDPISGHTALYWYRQSLGQGLEFLIYFQGNSAPDKSGLPSDRFSAERTGGSVSTLTIQRTQQEDSAVYLCASSYRNSPLHFGNGTRLTVT.